This TCR beta chain came from a study of CD8 T cells in ankylosing spondylitis. Findings of the study overall: Among TCR beta sequences, a motif of several highly homologous variants appeared characteristic of ankylosing spondylitis blood.

Trimming at V came to 4 bases and at J to 5 bases, leaving 2 bases not matched to a gene. The CDR3 runs to 14 residues. The germline V gene has CDR1 MNHEY and CDR2 SVGEGT. Via MiXCR, TCRdb re-called the 5' RACE reads, giving one row per CDR3 protein. The table records about 90,000 distinct CDR3 sequences, around 8.3% of them present only once. Remarks on this clonotype: Its antigen remains unidentified.

The sequence was collected from a male donor with ankylosing spondylitis. The V gene is TRBV6-2 or TRBV6-3, the J gene TRBJ2-5, with 12 nucleotides matching TRBD2. Material: blood, either unsorted or a sorted T cell fraction (not recorded which). The CDR3 DNA follows: TGTGCCAGCAGTTGGACTAGCGGGATCGAGACCCAGTACTTC. This translates into CASSWTSGIETQYF.